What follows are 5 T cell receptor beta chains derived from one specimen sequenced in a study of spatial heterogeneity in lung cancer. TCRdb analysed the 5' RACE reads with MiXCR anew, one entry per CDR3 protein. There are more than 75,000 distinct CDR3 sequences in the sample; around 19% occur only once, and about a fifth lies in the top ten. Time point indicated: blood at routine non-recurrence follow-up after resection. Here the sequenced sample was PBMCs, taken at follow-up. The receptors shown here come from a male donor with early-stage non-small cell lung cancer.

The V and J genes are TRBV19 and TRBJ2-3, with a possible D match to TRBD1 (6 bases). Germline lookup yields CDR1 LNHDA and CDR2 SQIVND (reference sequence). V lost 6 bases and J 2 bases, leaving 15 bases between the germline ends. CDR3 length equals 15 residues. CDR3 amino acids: CASRNRQVNTDTQYF. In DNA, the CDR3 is TGTGCCAGTAGAAATCGACAGGTCAACACAGATACGCAGTATTTT.

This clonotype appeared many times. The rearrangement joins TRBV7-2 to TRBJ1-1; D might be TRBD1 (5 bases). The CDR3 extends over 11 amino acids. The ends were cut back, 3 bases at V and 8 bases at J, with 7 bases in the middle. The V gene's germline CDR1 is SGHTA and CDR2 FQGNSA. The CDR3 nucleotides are TGTGCCAGCAGCTTCGACAGAGAAGCTTTCTTT. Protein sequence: CASSFDREAFF. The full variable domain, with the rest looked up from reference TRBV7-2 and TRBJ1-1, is GAGVSQSPSNKVTEKGKDVELRCDPISGHTALYWYRQSLGQGLEFLIYFQGNSAPDKSGLPSDRFSAERTGGSVSTLTIQRTQQEDSAVYLCASSFDREAFFGQGTRLTVV.

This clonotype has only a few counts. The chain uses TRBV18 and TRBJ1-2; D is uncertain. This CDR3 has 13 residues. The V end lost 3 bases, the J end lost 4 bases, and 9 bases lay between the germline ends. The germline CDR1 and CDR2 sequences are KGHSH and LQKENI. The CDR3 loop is CASSPDYGYGYTF. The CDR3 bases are TGTGCCAGCTCACCGGATTACGGCTATGGCTACACCTTC.

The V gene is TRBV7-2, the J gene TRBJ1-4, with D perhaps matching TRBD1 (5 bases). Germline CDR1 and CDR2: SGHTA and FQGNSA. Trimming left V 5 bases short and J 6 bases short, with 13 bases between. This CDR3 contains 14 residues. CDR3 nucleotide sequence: TGTGCCAGCAGCCGGGGGTACTCTTATGAAAAACTGTTTTTT. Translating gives CASSRGYSYEKLFF.

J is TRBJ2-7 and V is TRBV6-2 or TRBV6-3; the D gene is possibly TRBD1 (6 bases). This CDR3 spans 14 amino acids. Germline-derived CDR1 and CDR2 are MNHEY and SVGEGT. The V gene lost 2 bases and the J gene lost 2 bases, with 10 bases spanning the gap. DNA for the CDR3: TGTGCCAGCAGTTACCTTCCAGGGGCCTACGAGCAGTACGTC. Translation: CASSYLPGAYEQYV.